Below, 8 T cell receptor beta chains from the same sample are listed, as sequenced in a study of T cell responses to AZD1222 COVID-19 vaccine. Here immunoSEQ multiplex PCR was the method, and the copy in TCRdb shows in-frame clones only, minus some. The sample consists of about 86,000 clones, over 75% of them appearing once. Specimen: peripheral blood, collected on day 0 of AZD1222 vaccination. These receptors were obtained from an adult in good health.

This clone appeared a single time. The chain employs TRBV5-3 and TRBJ2-7; 9 bases are a match to TRBD1. TRBV5-3 counts as an open reading frame of uncertain function. The CDR3 contains 15 residues. Trimming removed 10 bases from V and 3 bases from J; junction bases left unmatched: 14. The CDR3 DNA follows: TGTGCCCCCCCACCTCCTCGACAGGGGGACTACGAGCAGTACTTC. This sequence encodes CAPPPPRQGDYEQYF.

This chain uses TRBV25-1 with TRBJ1-1; D gene uncertain. In germline, CDR1 is MGHDK, CDR2 SYGVNS. The ends were cut back, 8 bases at V and 1 base at J, with 2 bases in the middle. The CDR3 spans 10 residues. CDR3 nucleotides: TGTGCCAGCGGGAACACTGAAGCTTTCTTT. This gives the protein CASGNTEAFF. Together with reference TRBV25-1 and TRBJ1-1, the CDR3 gives the full variable domain: EADIYQTPRYLVIGTGKKITLECSQTMGHDKMYWYQQDPGMELHLIHYSYGVNSTEKGDLSSESTVSRIRTEHFPLTLESARPSHTSQYLCASGNTEAFFGQGTRLTVV.

V usage is TRBV9 and J usage is TRBJ2-1; 13 bases are shared with TRBD2. J gave up 8 bases and V 4 bases, and 9 bases lay outside the gene matches. Germline V gene sequence: CDR1 SGDLS, CDR2 YYNGEE. The length of the CDR3 is 16 residues. The CDR3 DNA is TGTGCCAGCAGCCCCAGACTAGCGGGAGGTCGTGATGAGCAGTTCTTC. Amino acid sequence: CASSPRLAGGRDEQFF.

V usage is TRBV5-4 and J usage is TRBJ2-3; tentative D call: TRBD2 (6 bases). Germline loops: CDR1 SGHNT, CDR2 YYREEE (reference sequence). This CDR3 has 14 amino acids. Trimming removed 5 bases from V and 2 bases from J, with 12 bases in between. The CDR3 here is CASRAGTHTDTQYF. CDR3 nucleotides: TGTGCCAGCAGGGCGGGAACCCACACAGATACGCAGTATTTT.

Here the CDR3 DNA reads TGTGCCAGCAGCCCAGACGGAGATGGCTACACCTTC. This gives the protein CASSPDGDGYTF. The chain uses TRBV11-2 and TRBJ1-2; D is uncertain. The CDR3 contains 12 residues. Per germline, CDR1 SGHAT and CDR2 FQNNGV. With 5 bases removed from V and 6 bases from J, the gap between germline ends came to 10 bases.

The chain couples TRBV6-2 or TRBV6-3 to TRBJ2-5; possible D gene TRBD1, 6 bases. CDR1 and CDR2 (germline): MNHEY, SVGEGT. V was trimmed by 5 bases and J by 1 base, leaving 20 bases between them. The length of the CDR3 is 17 residues. The CDR3 loop reads CASSPTPQGTFQETQYF. The CDR3 DNA follows: TGTGCCAGCAGTCCAACCCCACAGGGCACTTTCCAAGAGACCCAGTACTTC.

This clone is a singleton in its sample. The chain is built from TRBV2 and TRBJ2-1; D is perhaps TRBD1 (6 bases). V was pared by 2 bases and J by 7 bases, with 9 bases between. Germline loops: CDR1 SNHLY, CDR2 FYNNEI. The CDR3 loop spans 13 amino acids. The CDR3 DNA follows: TGTGCCAGCAGTGAAACAGGGATAAATGAGCAGTTCTTC. It codes for CASSETGINEQFF.

The gene calls are TRBV7-9 and TRBJ1-2; 7 nucleotides line up with TRBD1. The CDR3 has 16 amino acids. Germline CDR1 reads SEHNR; CDR2 reads FQNEAQ (reference sequence). V was clipped by 0 bases and J by 8 bases; unmatched bases: 12. The CDR3 protein is CASSLALAGQLGGYTF. In DNA form, the CDR3 reads TGTGCCAGCAGCTTAGCGTTGGCGGGACAGCTTGGAGGCTACACCTTC.